A selection of T cell receptor beta chains follows, all from one sample in a study of blood T cells in healthy people across ages. A single record per CDR3 protein comes from TCRdb applying MiXCR to the 5' RACE reads. The sample yields 1.5 million to 2 million distinct CDR3 sequences, over 25% seen once. Sample: blood. The receptor source for this set is a woman aged 25 to 39 in good health. The CDR3 runs from the conserved cysteine through the conserved F or W. A D gene is named only where the DNA matches it firmly. Some rows mark clone size as missing; the rest say once, few, many or name a class of expanded clone.

D gene	V gene	clone size	J gene	CDR3 DNA	CDR3 protein
.	TRBV9	.	TRBJ2-1	TGTGCCAGCAGCTTCGGACAGTACAATGGGCAGTTCTTC	CASSFGQYNGQFF
TRBD1	TRBV29-1	few	TRBJ1-6	TGCAGCGTTGGGGCAGGGGGTAATAATTCACCCCTCCACTTT	CSVGAGGNNSPLHF
.	TRBV20-1	many	TRBJ2-1	TGCAGTGCTAGCTACTCCTACAATGAGCAGTTCTTC	CSASYSYNEQFF
.	TRBV7-8	.	TRBJ2-1	TGTGCCAGCAGCACTAGGGCAAGGTCCTACAATGAGCAGTTCTTC	CASSTRARSYNEQFF
.	TRBV6-1	few	TRBJ2-7	TGTGCCAGCAGTGACTTCCCCCGCGAGCAGTACTTC	CASSDFPREQYF
TRBD1	TRBV7-6	few	TRBJ2-1	TGTGCCAGCAGCTTGGAAAGGGGGCTTGGGTTTGAGCAGTTCTTC	CASSLERGLGFEQFF
.	TRBV5-1	many	TRBJ2-1	TGCGCCAGCAGCTTGGAGGGAAACCCCTACAATGAGCAGTTCTTC	CASSLEGNPYNEQFF
.	TRBV10-3	.	TRBJ1-5	TGTGCCATCAGTGAGTCGTCAAGTAGCAATCAGCCCCAGCATTTT	CAISESSSSNQPQHF
.	TRBV4-1	many	TRBJ2-7	TGCGCCAGCAGCCAAGACGAAACCTACGAGCAGTACTTC	CASSQDETYEQYF
.	TRBV6-1	few	TRBJ1-1	TGTGCCAGCAGTGAGAGGGAGATGAACACTGAAGCTTTCTTT	CASSEREMNTEAFF
.	TRBV10-3	.	TRBJ2-5	TGTGCCATCAGTGAGGACTACCAAGAGACCCAGTACTTC	CAISEDYQETQYF
.	TRBV7-2	many	TRBJ2-1	TGTGCCAGCAGCGCGACAGGCAATGAGCAGTTCTTC	CASSATGNEQFF
TRBD2	TRBV29-1	few	TRBJ2-7	TGCAGCGTGGAAATCCTGGGACTAGCGGGAGGGCCAAAGTCCTACAATGAGCAGTACTTC	CSVEILGLAGGPKSYNEQYF
.	TRBV5-1	few	TRBJ1-2	TGCGCCAGCAGCTTGGCCGTCGGGCAGACACCCTTCTATGGCTACACCTTC	CASSLAVGQTPFYGYTF
.	TRBV6-5	.	TRBJ1-1	TGTGCCAGCAGAGTGAGCACTGAAGCTTTCTTT	CASRVSTEAFF
.	TRBV12-5	.	TRBJ2-3	TGTGCTAGTGCAGGCTTTAGCACAGATACGCAGTATTTT	CASAGFSTDTQYF
TRBD2	TRBV19	.	TRBJ2-1	TGTGCCAGTCGTGGACTAGCGGGTAGGACTTACAATGAGCAGTTCTTC	CASRGLAGRTYNEQFF
TRBD2	TRBV7-2	few	TRBJ2-1	TGTGCCAGCAGCTTTAGAAGCGGGGGGCTTTACTCCTACAATGAGCAGTTCTTC	CASSFRSGGLYSYNEQFF
TRBD1	TRBV9	many	TRBJ1-4	TGTGCCAGCAATCACGGGACAGGGCCTTTTGATGAAAAACTGTTTTTT	CASNHGTGPFDEKLFF
.	TRBV27	.	TRBJ2-1	TGTGCCAGCAGTCCACCCGGCGGACGGAGCTCCTACAATGAGCAGTTCTTC	CASSPPGGRSSYNEQFF
.	TRBV7-9	few	TRBJ2-5	TGTGCCAGCAGCCCGACTATGGGAGGAGAGACCCAGTACTTC	CASSPTMGGETQYF
.	TRBV20-1	many	TRBJ2-4	TGCAGTGCTAGCCGGGCGGGACTAGCCAAAAACATTCAGTACTTC	CSASRAGLAKNIQYF
.	TRBV5-5	.	TRBJ2-3	TGTGCCAGCAGCTTGGCTCCGGTGGGCACAGATACGCGGTATTTT	CASSLAPVGTDTRYF
.	TRBV20-1	.	TRBJ1-2	TGCAGTGCAACGCCGGACAGTCTTAACTATGGCTACACCTTC	CSATPDSLNYGYTF
TRBD2	TRBV20-1	.	TRBJ2-3	TGCAGTGCCCCGAAGCGGGGGGGCACGGATACGCAGTATTTT	CSAPKRGGTDTQYF
TRBD2	TRBV20-1	few	TRBJ2-5	TGCAGTGCTAGAGATCAAGCGGGGGAAATGGAGACCCAGTACTTC	CSARDQAGEMETQYF
.	TRBV9	many	TRBJ2-5	TGTGCCAGCAGCGTAGGGCGGACGTCGCAAGAGACCCAGTACTTC	CASSVGRTSQETQYF
.	TRBV6-6	few	TRBJ1-2	TGTGCCAGCAGCTACGACATTAACTATGGCTACACCTTC	CASSYDINYGYTF
.	TRBV20-1	.	TRBJ2-7	TGCAGTGCCGAGAGCGGGCTCAGCTCCTACGAGCAGTACTTC	CSAESGLSSYEQYF
.	TRBV20-1	.	TRBJ2-2	TGCAGTGCTAGAGATCGAGGATCCCTTGGGGGGGAGCTGTTTTTT	CSARDRGSLGGELFF
TRBD2	TRBV7-2	many	TRBJ2-1	TGTGCCAGCAGGCCACCCGGCGGGAGCCTCTGGGATGAGCAGTTCTTC	CASRPPGGSLWDEQFF
.	TRBV25-1	.	TRBJ2-2	TGTGCCAGCAGACCAACAGGCGGGGAGCTGTTTTTT	CASRPTGGELFF
.	TRBV6-1	many	TRBJ2-4	TGTGCCAGCAGAGATCGGGAAGCCAAAAACATTCAGTACTTC	CASRDREAKNIQYF